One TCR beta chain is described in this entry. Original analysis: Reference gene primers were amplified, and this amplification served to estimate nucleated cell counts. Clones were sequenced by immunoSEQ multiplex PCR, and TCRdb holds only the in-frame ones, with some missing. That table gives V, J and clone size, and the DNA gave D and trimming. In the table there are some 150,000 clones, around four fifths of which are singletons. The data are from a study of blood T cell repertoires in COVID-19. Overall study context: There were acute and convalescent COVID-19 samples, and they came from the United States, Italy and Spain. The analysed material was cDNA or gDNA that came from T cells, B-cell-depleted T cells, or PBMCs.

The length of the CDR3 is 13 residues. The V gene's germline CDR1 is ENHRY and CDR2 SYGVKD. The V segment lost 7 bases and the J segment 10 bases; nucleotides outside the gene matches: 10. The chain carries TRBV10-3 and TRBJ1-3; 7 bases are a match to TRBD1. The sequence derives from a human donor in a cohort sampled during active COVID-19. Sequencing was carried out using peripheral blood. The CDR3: CAINQGQAGTIYF. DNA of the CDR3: TGTGCCATCAACCAAGGACAGGCTGGGACCATATATTTT.